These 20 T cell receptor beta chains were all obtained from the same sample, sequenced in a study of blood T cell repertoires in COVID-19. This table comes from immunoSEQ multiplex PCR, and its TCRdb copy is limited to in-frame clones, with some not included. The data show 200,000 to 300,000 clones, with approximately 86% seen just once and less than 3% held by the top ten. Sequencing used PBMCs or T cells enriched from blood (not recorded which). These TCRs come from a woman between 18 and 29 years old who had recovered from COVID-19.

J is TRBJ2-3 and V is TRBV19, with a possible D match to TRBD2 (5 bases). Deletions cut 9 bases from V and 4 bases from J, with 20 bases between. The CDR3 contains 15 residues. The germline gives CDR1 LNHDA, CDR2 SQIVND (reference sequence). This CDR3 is CASGRPDSRADTQYF. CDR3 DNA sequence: TGTGCCAGCGGTCGCCCGGACTCCCGCGCAGATACGCAGTATTTT.

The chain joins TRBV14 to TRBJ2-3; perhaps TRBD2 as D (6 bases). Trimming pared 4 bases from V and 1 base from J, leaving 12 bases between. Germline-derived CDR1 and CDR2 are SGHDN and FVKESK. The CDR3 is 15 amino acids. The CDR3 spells CASSRTGTGTDTQYF. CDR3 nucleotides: TGTGCCAGCAGCCGCACCGGGACTGGCACAGATACGCAGTATTTT.

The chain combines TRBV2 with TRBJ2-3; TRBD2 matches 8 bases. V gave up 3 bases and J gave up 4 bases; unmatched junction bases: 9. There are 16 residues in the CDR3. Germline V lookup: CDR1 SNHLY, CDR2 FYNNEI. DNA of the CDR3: TGTGCCAGCAGTGACTCCCCGGGAGGGACGGCAGATACGCAGTATTTT. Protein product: CASSDSPGGTADTQYF.

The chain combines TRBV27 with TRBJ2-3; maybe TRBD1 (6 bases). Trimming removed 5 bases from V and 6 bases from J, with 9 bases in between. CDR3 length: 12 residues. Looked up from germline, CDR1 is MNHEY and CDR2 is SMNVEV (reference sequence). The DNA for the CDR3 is TGTGCCAGCAGTGTGCAGGGGGATACGCAGTATTTT. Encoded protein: CASSVQGDTQYF.

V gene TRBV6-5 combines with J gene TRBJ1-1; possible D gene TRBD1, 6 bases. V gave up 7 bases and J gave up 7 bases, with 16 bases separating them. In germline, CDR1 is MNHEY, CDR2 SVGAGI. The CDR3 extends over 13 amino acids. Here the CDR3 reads CASTVTQGREAFF. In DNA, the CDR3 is TGTGCCAGCACCGTAACTCAGGGGCGTGAAGCTTTCTTT.

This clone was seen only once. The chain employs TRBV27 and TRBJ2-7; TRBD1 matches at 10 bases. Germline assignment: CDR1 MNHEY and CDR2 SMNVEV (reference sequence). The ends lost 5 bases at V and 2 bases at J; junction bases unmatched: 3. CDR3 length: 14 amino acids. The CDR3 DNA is TGTGCCAGCAGTGCCGGGACAGGGGCCTACGAGCAGTACTTC. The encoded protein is CASSAGTGAYEQYF.

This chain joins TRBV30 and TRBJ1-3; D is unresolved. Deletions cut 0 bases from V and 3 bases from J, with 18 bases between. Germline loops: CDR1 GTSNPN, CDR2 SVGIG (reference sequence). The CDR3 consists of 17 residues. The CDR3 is CAWSVRLRGGFGNTIYF. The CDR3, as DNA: TGTGCCTGGAGTGTACGTCTACGCGGCGGGTTTGGAAACACCATATATTTT.

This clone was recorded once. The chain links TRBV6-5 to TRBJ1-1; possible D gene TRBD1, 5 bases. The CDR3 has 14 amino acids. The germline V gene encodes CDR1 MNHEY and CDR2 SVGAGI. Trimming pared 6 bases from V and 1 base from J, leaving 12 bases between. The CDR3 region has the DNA TGTGCCAGCAGGGCCGGGACTAAGAACACTGAAGCTTTCTTT. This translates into CASRAGTKNTEAFF.

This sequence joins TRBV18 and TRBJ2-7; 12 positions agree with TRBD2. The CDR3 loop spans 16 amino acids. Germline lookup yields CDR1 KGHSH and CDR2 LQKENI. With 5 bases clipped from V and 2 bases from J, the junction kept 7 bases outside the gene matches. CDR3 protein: CASSSWTSGTPYEQYF. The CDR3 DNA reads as TGTGCCAGCTCATCCTGGACTAGCGGGACCCCCTACGAGCAGTACTTC.

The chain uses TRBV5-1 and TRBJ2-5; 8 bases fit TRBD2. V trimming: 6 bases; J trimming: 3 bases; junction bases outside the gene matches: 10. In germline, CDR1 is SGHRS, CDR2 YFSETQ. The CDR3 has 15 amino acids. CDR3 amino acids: CASMSGAGREETQYF. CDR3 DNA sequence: TGCGCCAGCATGTCCGGGGCCGGGAGGGAAGAGACCCAGTACTTC.

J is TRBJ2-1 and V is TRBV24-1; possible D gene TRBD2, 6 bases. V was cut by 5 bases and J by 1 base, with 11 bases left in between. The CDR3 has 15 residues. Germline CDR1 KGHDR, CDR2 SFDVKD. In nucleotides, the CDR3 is TGTGCCACCAGTGGGAGGGGATTTTCCTACAATGAGCAGTTCTTC. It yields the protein CATSGRGFSYNEQFF.

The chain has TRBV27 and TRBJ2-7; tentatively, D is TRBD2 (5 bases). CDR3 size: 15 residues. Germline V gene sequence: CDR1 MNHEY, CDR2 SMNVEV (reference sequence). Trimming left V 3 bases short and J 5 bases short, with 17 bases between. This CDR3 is CASSLDSGSLDEQYF. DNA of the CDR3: TGTGCCAGCAGTTTGGATTCGGGGAGTTTGGACGAGCAGTACTTC.

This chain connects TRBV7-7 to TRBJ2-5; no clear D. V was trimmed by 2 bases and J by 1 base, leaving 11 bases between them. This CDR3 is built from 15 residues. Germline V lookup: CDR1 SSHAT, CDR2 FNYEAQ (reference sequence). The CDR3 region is CASSLQVFGQETQYF. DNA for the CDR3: TGTGCCAGCAGCTTACAAGTCTTCGGCCAAGAGACCCAGTACTTC.

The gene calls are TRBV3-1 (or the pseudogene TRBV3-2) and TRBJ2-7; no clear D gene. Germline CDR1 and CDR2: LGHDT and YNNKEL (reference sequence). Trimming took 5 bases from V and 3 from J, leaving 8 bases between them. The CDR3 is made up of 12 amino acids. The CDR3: CASSSRSYEQYF. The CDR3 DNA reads TGTGCCAGCAGCTCCCGCAGCTACGAGCAGTACTTC.

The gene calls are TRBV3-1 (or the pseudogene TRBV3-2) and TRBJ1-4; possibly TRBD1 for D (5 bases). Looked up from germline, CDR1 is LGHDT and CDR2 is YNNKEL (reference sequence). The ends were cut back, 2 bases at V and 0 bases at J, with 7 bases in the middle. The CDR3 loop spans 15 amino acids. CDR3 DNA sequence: TGTGCCAGCAGCCAACAGGGTCCAACTAATGAAAAACTGTTTTTT. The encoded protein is CASSQQGPTNEKLFF.

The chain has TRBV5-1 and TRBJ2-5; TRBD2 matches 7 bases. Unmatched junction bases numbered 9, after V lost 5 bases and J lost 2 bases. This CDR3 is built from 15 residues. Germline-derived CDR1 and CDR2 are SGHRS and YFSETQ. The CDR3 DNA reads TGCGCCAGCAGACGTAGCGGGTACGAACAAGAGACCCAGTACTTC. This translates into CASRRSGYEQETQYF.

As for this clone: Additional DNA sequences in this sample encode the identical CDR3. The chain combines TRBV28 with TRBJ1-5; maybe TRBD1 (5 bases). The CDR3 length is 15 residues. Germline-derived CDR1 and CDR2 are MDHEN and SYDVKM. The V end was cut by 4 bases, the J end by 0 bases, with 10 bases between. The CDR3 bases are TGTGCCAGCAGTTGGGACTCTTATAGCAATCAGCCCCAGCATTTT. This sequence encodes CASSWDSYSNQPQHF.

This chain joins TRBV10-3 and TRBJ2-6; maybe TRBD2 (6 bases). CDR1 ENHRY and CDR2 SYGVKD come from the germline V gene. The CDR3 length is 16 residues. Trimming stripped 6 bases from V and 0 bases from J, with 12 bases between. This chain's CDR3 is CAISVSGPSGANVLTF. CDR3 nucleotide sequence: TGTGCCATCAGCGTTAGCGGTCCCTCTGGGGCCAACGTCCTGACTTTC.

Here the CDR3 DNA reads TGTGCCAGCAGTTGGAGCGGGAGGTACCAAGAGACCCAGTACTTC. Translated, it gives CASSWSGRYQETQYF. The chain has TRBV28 and TRBJ2-5, with 9 positions matching TRBD2. The V gene end was trimmed by 4 bases and the J gene end by 0 bases; junction bases not matched to a gene: 3. This CDR3 spans 15 amino acids. Germline CDR1 MDHEN, CDR2 SYDVKM.

In DNA form, the CDR3 reads TGTGCCAGCAGCTTTTGGAAACTTGGGACAGGGGTACGGGATGAGCAGTTCTTC. It specifies CASSFWKLGTGVRDEQFF. The V and J genes are TRBV7-8 and TRBJ2-1; 10 nucleotides match TRBD1. Germline assignment: CDR1 SGHVS and CDR2 FQNEAQ. The CDR3 consists of 18 residues. V lost 3 bases and J lost 8; bases outside the gene matches: 16.